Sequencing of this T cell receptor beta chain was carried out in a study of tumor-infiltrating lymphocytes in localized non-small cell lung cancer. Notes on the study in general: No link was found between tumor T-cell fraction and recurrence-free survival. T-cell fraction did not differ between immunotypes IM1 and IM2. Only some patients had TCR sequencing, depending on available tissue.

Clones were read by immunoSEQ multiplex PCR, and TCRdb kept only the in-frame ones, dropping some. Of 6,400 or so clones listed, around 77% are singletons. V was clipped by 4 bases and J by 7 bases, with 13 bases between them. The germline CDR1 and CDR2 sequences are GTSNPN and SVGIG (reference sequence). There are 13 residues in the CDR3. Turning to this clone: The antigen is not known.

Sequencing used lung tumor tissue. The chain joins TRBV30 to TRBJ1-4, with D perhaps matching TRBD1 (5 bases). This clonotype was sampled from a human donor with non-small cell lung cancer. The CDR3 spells CAWNLGRGEKLFF. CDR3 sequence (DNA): TGTGCCTGGAACCTGGGGAGGGGTGAAAAACTGTTTTTT. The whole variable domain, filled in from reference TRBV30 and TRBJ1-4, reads SQTIHQWPATLVQPVGSPLSLECTVEGTSNPNLYWYRQAAGRGLQLLFYSVGIGQISSEVPQNLSASRPQDRQFILSSKKLLLSDSGFYLCAWNLGRGEKLFFGSGTQLSVL.